The next 18 T cell receptor beta chains were all read from a single sample in a study of Graves' ophthalmopathy and Graves' hyperthyroidism (dated by TCRdb to between 2018 and 2020). Sequenced on an Illumina HiSeq 2000. For repertoire sequencing, the TCR beta CDR3 regions were amplified from RNA transcripts. HTBI primers and the Qiagen OneStep RT-PCR kit were used in a first-round RT-PCR, which was followed by a second-round multiplex PCR, size selection and purification. TCRdb trimmed public reads at Q25 via fastp, called clones via MiXCR and kept in-frame beta chains. When rows share a CDR3 protein, they turn into one entry using the most common DNA and genes. This sample has 620,000 or so distinct CDR3 sequences in its table, and about 24% of those were observed once. Clones ranked in the top ten supply approximately 6.9% of the sample. Sequencing was carried out using peripheral blood. Receptors originate from a woman aged 18-29 years with stable Graves' hyperthyroidism. Some clones in this sample may be carry-over from other donors' samples. Donor details come from another sample of the same person, matched by shared clones.

Notes on this clonotype: A junction boundary mismatches the germline segment, possibly from a read error. This sequence joins TRBV30 and TRBJ2-2, with D maybe TRBD1 (5 bases). Germline values: CDR1 GTSNPN, CDR2 SVGIG (reference sequence). The CDR3 sequence is 12 residues long. This chain's CDR3 is CSWSEGVGELFF. In DNA, the CDR3 is TGTTCCTGGAGTGAAGGGGTTGGGGAGCTGTTTTTT.

CDR3 loop: CASSWDRDNYGYTF. The CDR3 DNA sequence: TGCGCCAGCAGCTGGGACAGGGACAACTATGGCTACACCTTC. V and J are TRBV5-1 and TRBJ1-2, with 9 bases lining up with TRBD1. Trimming cost V 3 bases and J 2 bases; bases outside gene matches: 2. This CDR3 is 14 amino acids long. CDR1 is SGHRS, CDR2 YFSETQ, per germline.

The chain combines TRBV30 with TRBJ2-7; D is unresolved. The CDR3 loop spans 11 amino acids. V gave up 5 bases and J gave up 0 bases, with 5 bases separating them. CDR1 is GTSNPN and CDR2 is SVGIG in the germline V gene (reference sequence). The CDR3 loop reads CAWGHSYEQYF. CDR3 bases: TGTGCCTGGGGGCACTCCTACGAGCAGTACTTC.

The V and J genes are TRBV18 and TRBJ1-1, with a tentative D call TRBD1 (5 bases). CDR1 is KGHSH, CDR2 LQKENI, per germline. Trimming shortened V by 4 bases and J by 8 bases, and 20 bases separated the two germline ends. This CDR3 is 15 amino acids long. The CDR3 coding sequence is TGTGCCAGCTCACAATATGGGACGCCACTAGCAGAAGCTTTCTTT. Its protein is CASSQYGTPLAEAFF.

In the case of this clonotype: The limits of the CDR3 on the DNA are not certain, so only TCRdb's listed CDR3 is given. CDR3 sequence reads: CAWSVGPGTGSAF. V usage is TRBV30 and J usage is TRBJ2-6; whether TRBD1, the table's D call, matches the DNA was not checked. The CDR3 numbers 13 amino acids, ends counted. CDR1 and CDR2 from the germline V gene are GTSNPN and SVGIG (reference sequence).

This clonotype was observed many times. The J gene is TRBJ1-6, the V gene TRBV6-1; D gene uncertain. From germline, CDR1 is MNHNS and CDR2 SASEGT. The CDR3 contains 14 residues. Trimming took 8 bases from V and 8 from J, leaving 16 bases between them. Written as DNA, the CDR3 is TGTGCCAGCGGCGGCAGTCCCTGGGATTCACCCCTCCACTTT. It translates to CASGGSPWDSPLHF.

In its sample, this clonotype was seen many times. The rearrangement uses TRBV11-2 and TRBJ1-6; D remains unclear. CDR1 SGHAT and CDR2 FQNNGV come from the germline V gene. The CDR3 runs to 13 residues. The ends were cut back, 1 base at V and 10 bases at J, with 8 bases in the middle. The CDR3 nucleotides are TGTGCCAGCAGCTTAGGGACCAGATCACCCCTCCACTTT. Its translation is CASSLGTRSPLHF. Supplemented by reference TRBV11-2 and TRBJ1-6, the full variable domain reads EAGVAQSPRYKIIEKRQSVAFWCNPISGHATLYWYQQILGQGPKLLIQFQNNGVVDDSQLPKDRFSAERLKGVDSTLKIQPAKLEDSAVYLCASSLGTRSPLHFGNGTRLTVT.

The chain has TRBV29-1 and TRBJ2-2, with D perhaps assigned TRBD1 or TRBD2 (6 bases each). From germline, CDR1 is SQVTM and CDR2 ANQGSEA. V lost 1 base and J lost 3, with 9 bases in between. The CDR3 loop spans 14 amino acids. The CDR3 DNA reads TGCAGCGTTGAAGGGGGGGCGCACACCGGGGAGCTGTTTTTT. It specifies CSVEGGAHTGELFF.

This clonotype occurred many times. The chain links TRBV11-2 to TRBJ2-7, with a tentative D call TRBD2 (6 bases). The CDR3 totals 11 residues. The V and J ends lost 4 bases and 9 bases respectively, with 10 bases between them. The V gene's germline CDR1 is SGHAT and CDR2 FQNNGV. CDR3 amino acids: CASSSQLAQYF. The CDR3, as DNA: TGTGCCAGCAGCTCCCAACTAGCGCAGTACTTC.

This clonotype was counted many times. The chain joins TRBV6-1 to TRBJ1-1, with a possible D match to TRBD1 (6 bases). Germline CDR1 MNHNS, CDR2 SASEGT. This CDR3 spans 16 amino acids. Trimming left V 2 bases short and J 0 bases short, with 13 bases between. The CDR3: CASSEMGQGMNTEAFF. CDR3 nucleotide sequence: TGTGCCAGCAGTGAAATGGGGCAGGGGATGAACACTGAAGCTTTCTTT.

In its sample, this clonotype was seen many times. V usage is TRBV20-1 and J usage is TRBJ2-2, with 10 bases identical to TRBD1. The CDR3 is made up of 14 amino acids. The J segment lost 5 bases and the V segment lost 5 bases, leaving 5 bases of the junction unmatched. The germline V gene encodes CDR1 DFQATT and CDR2 SNEGSKA (reference sequence). CDR3 amino acids: CSAWDRGSTGELFF. In DNA form, the CDR3 reads TGCAGTGCTTGGGACAGGGGTAGTACCGGGGAGCTGTTTTTT.

This clonotype was seen many times. The CDR3 is CASSYDTLNTEAFF. The CDR3 DNA follows: TGTGCCAGCAGTTATGACACCCTGAACACTGAAGCTTTCTTT. V and J are TRBV12-3 or TRBV12-4 and TRBJ1-1; no firm D call. The CDR3 is 14 residues long. V lost 4 bases, J lost 0 bases, and 9 bases lay in between.

This clonotype has more than one count but fewer than ten. This may be a read error: a much more frequent sequence differs by one nucleotide. The chain is built from TRBV28 and TRBJ2-4, with D maybe TRBD1 (5 bases). This CDR3 region has 10 residues. The germline gives CDR1 MDHEN, CDR2 SYDVKM. The CDR3 here is CATALDIKYF. The CDR3 DNA reads TGTGCCACCGCCTTGGACATTAAGTACTTC.

This clonotype was recorded at least ten times. The chain carries TRBV7-3 and TRBJ2-5, with 7 bases fitting TRBD1. CDR1 is SGHTA and CDR2 is FQGTGA in the germline V gene. J lost 5 bases, V lost 4 bases, and 10 bases had no gene match. CDR3 length: 15 amino acids. CDR3 nucleotides: TGTGCCAGCAGCTACCTCGGACAGGCCGGGGAGACCCAGTACTTC. Encoded protein: CASSYLGQAGETQYF.

This clonotype was counted ten times or more. The V gene is TRBV6-5, the J gene TRBJ2-5; D perhaps matches TRBD1 (5 bases). V lost 6 bases and J lost 3, with 11 bases in between. CDR3 size: 13 residues. Germline V gene lookup returns CDR1 MNHEY and CDR2 SVGAGI. This CDR3 reads CASSAQVEETQYF. DNA of the CDR3: TGTGCCAGCAGCGCACAGGTCGAAGAGACCCAGTACTTC.

This clonotype was seen a single time. The V gene is TRBV20-1, the J gene TRBJ2-7; the D call may be TRBD1 or TRBD2 (5 bases each). Trimming left V 4 bases short and J 4 bases short, with 14 bases between. Looked up from germline, CDR1 is DFQATT and CDR2 is SNEGSKA (reference sequence). This CDR3 contains 13 residues. CDR3 coding DNA: TGCAGTGCTACCGGGACGGCTAGATACGAGCAGTACTTC. This codes for CSATGTARYEQYF.

This clonotype has at least ten counts. The rearrangement links TRBV5-1 to TRBJ2-7; a possible D gene is TRBD2 (5 bases). The V end lost 3 bases, the J end lost 1 base, and 17 bases lay between the germline ends. Germline values: CDR1 SGHRS, CDR2 YFSETQ. This CDR3 is built from 16 residues. CDR3: CASSYPLEGRSYEQYF. The CDR3 DNA reads TGCGCCAGCAGCTACCCCTTAGAGGGCCGGTCCTACGAGCAGTACTTC.

This clonotype has at least ten counts. The V call is TRBV2, the J call TRBJ2-7, with D perhaps TRBD1 or TRBD2 (6 bases each). Trimming took 2 bases from V and 2 from J, leaving 10 bases between them. Germline V gene sequence: CDR1 SNHLY, CDR2 FYNNEI. This CDR3 has 14 amino acids. Here the CDR3 DNA reads TGTGCCAGCAGTGAATCTAGGGGGGCCTACGAGCAGTACTTC. It is translated as CASSESRGAYEQYF.